This T cell receptor (beta chain) appears in the sequencing data of a study of human CD8 memory T cell subsets. There are many counts of this clonotype. Its antigen remains unidentified. The CDR3 has 12 amino acids. CDR1 is LNHNV and CDR2 is YYDKDF in the germline V gene (reference sequence). V trimming: 9 bases; J trimming: 6 bases; junction bases outside the gene matches: 3. By UMI-labeled 5' RACE, the TCR beta libraries were made. TCRdb re-called the 5' RACE reads with MiXCR, one entry per CDR3 protein. The data show roughly 8,300 distinct CDR3 sequences, 3% to 5% seen once. Broader study findings: Chao1 estimates hinted that stem-like memory T cells outstripped precursor exhausted T cells in diversity.

V is TRBV15 and J is TRBJ1-5; 9 positions agree with TRBD1. This TCR came from a human donor in good health. Input material: CD8+ T cells from PBMCs. The CDR3 DNA reads as TGTGCCACGGGACAGGGCGGTCAGCCCCAGCATTTT. This encodes CATGQGGQPQHF. Supplemented by reference TRBV15 and TRBJ1-5, the full variable domain reads DAMVIQNPRYQVTQFGKPVTLSCSQTLNHNVMYWYQQKSSQAPKLLFHYYDKDFNNEADTPDNFQSRRPNTSFCFLDIRSPGLGDTAMYLCATGQGGQPQHFGDGTRLSIL.